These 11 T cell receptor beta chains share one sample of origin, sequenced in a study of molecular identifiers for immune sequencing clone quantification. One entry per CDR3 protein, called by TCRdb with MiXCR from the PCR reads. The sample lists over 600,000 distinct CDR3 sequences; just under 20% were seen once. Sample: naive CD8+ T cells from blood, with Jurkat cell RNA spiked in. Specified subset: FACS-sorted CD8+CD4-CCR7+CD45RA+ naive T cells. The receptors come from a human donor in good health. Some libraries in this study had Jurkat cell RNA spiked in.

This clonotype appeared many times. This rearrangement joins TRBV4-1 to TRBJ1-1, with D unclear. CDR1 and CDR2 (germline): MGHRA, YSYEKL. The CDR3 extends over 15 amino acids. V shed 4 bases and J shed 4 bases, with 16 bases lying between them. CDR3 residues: CASSPSGGMGTEAFF. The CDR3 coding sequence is TGCGCCAGCAGCCCTTCGGGAGGTATGGGCACTGAAGCTTTCTTT.

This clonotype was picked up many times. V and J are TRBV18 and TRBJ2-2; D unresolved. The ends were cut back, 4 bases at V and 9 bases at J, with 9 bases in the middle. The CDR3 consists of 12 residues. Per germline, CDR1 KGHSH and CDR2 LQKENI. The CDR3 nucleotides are TGTGCCAGCTCACAGGGAAGCCGGGAGCTGTTTTTT. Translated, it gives CASSQGSRELFF.

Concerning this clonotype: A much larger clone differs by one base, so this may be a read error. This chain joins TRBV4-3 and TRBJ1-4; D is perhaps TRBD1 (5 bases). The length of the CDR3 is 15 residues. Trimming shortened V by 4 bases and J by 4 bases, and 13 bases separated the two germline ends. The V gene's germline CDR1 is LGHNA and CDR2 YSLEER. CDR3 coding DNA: TGCGCCAGCAGCCCAAGGGGCGGGATTAATGAAAAACTGTTTTTT. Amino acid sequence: CASSPRGGINEKLFF.

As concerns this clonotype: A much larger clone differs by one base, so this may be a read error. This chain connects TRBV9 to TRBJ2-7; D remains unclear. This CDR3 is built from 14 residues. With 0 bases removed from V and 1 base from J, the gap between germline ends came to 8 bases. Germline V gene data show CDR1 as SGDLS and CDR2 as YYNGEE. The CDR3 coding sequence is TGTGCCAGCAGCGTAGAGAGAGGATCCTACGAGCAGTACTTC. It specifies CASSVERGSYEQYF.

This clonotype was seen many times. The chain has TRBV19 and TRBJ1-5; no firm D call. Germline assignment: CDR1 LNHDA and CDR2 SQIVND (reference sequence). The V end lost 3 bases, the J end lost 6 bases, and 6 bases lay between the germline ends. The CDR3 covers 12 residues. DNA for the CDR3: TGTGCCAGTAGTATGTGGAGTCAGCCCCAGCATTTT. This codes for CASSMWSQPQHF.

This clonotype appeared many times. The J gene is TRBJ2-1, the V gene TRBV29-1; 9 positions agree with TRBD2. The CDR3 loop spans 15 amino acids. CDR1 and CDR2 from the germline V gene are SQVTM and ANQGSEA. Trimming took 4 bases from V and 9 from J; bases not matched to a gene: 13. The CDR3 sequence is CSVVVGASGTGEQFF. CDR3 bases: TGCAGCGTTGTCGTTGGTGCTAGCGGGACCGGTGAGCAGTTCTTC.

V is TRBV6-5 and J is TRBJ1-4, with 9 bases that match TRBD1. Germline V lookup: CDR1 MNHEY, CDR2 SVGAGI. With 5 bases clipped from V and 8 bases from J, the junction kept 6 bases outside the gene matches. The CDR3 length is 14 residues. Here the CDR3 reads CASSQTGGFEKLFF. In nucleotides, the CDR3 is TGTGCCAGCAGTCAGACAGGGGGTTTCGAAAAACTGTTTTTT.

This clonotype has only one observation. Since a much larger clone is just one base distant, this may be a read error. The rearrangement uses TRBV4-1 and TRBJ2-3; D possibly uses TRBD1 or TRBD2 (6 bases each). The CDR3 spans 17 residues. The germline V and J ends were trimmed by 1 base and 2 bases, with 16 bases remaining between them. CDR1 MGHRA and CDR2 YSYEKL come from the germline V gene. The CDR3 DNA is TGCGCCAGCAGCCAAGTCTGGGTGGGGGGCAACACAGATACGCAGTATTTT. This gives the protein CASSQVWVGGNTDTQYF.

As DNA, the CDR3 is TGCGCCAGCAGCTCCGGACAGGGATCGACCTACGAGCAGTACTTC. Translating gives CASSSGQGSTYEQYF. This sequence joins TRBV5-1 and TRBJ2-7; 8 bases match TRBD1. Germline V gene lookup returns CDR1 SGHRS and CDR2 YFSETQ. The junction had 7 bases not matched to a gene; V was cut back by 3 bases and J by 2 bases. This CDR3 is 15 amino acids long.

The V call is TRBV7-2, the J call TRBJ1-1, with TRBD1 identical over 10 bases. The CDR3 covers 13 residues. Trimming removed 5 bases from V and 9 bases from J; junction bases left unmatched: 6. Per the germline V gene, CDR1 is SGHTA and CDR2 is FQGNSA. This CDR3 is CASSPGQGLQAFF. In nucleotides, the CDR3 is TGTGCCAGCAGCCCGGGACAGGGGTTACAAGCTTTCTTT.

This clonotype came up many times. CDR3 sequence reads: CASSPGGATYEQYF. The CDR3 region has the DNA TGCGCCAGCAGCCCAGGGGGGGCCACCTACGAGCAGTACTTC. This rearrangement joins TRBV5-1 to TRBJ2-7; D is tentatively TRBD1 or TRBD2 (7 bases each). V lost 4 bases, J lost 2 bases, and 13 bases lay in between. The length of the CDR3 is 14 residues. Germline values: CDR1 SGHRS, CDR2 YFSETQ.